The 29 T cell receptor beta chains below come from one sample, sequenced in a study of cytomegalovirus exposure and HLA in healthy donors. The PCR made use of 60 Vbeta and 13 Jbeta primers. Using immunoSEQ multiplex PCR, the repertoire was profiled, and TCRdb retains in-frame clones only, with some absent. Of roughly 100,000 clones in the sample, around 70% are singletons; the top ten hold approximately 1.2%. Sequencing used PBMCs. All receptors come from a middle-aged man in good health and CMV-seronegative.

Worth noting for this clone: The sample has other DNA sequences that encode this CDR3 too. The chain uses TRBV30 and TRBJ1-1, with D unresolved. Germline loops: CDR1 GTSNPN, CDR2 SVGIG (reference sequence). The CDR3 extends over 12 amino acids. V was trimmed by 2 bases and J by 2 bases, leaving 6 bases between them. The CDR3 region is CAWSPGNTEAFF. The DNA of the CDR3 is TGTGCCTGGAGTCCAGGAAACACTGAAGCTTTCTTT.

This chain uses TRBV7-2 with TRBJ1-2; no clear D gene. The CDR3 is made up of 14 amino acids. Germline V lookup: CDR1 SGHTA, CDR2 FQGNSA. V shed 2 bases and J shed 0 bases, with 7 bases lying between them. CDR3 sequence (DNA): TGTGCCAGCAGCTTATCTTCCGCTAACTATGGCTACACCTTC. Its translation: CASSLSSANYGYTF. Based on the CDR3 plus reference TRBV7-2 and TRBJ1-2, the full variable domain is GAGVSQSPSNKVTEKGKDVELRCDPISGHTALYWYRQSLGQGLEFLIYFQGNSAPDKSGLPSDRFSAERTGGSVSTLTIQRTQQEDSAVYLCASSLSSANYGYTFGSGTRLTVV.

The chain couples TRBV2 to TRBJ1-3, with D perhaps TRBD1 (5 bases). V lost 11 bases and J lost 1, with 15 bases in between. From germline, CDR1 is SNHLY and CDR2 FYNNEI. The CDR3 has 14 residues. CDR3 amino acids: CAGQGLRSGNTIYF. CDR3 sequence (DNA): TGTGCCGGTCAGGGTTTAAGGTCTGGAAACACCATATATTTT.

This clone was seen a few times. Other DNA sequences within the sample encode an identical CDR3. This chain uses TRBV9 with TRBJ1-6, with 7 bases aligning to TRBD1. Germline assignment: CDR1 SGDLS and CDR2 YYNGEE. The CDR3 length is 13 residues. Trimming took 3 bases from V and 7 from J; bases not matched to a gene: 1. The CDR3, as DNA: TGTGCCAGCAGCGCGACAGGGAATTCACCCCTCCACTTT. Its translation: CASSATGNSPLHF.

The chain uses TRBV11-3 and TRBJ2-1; D call uncertain. The V gene lost 1 base and the J gene lost 1 base, with 2 bases spanning the gap. The CDR3 runs to 13 residues. Germline CDR1 reads SGHNT; CDR2 reads YENEEA. CDR3 in amino acids: CASSLASYNEQFF. The CDR3 bases are TGTGCCAGCAGCTTAGCGTCCTACAATGAGCAGTTCTTC.

The chain joins TRBV2 to TRBJ2-7; 9 nucleotides align to TRBD2. V lost 8 bases to trimming and J lost 1 base; unmatched junction nucleotides: 6. The length of the CDR3 is 14 residues. Germline values: CDR1 SNHLY, CDR2 FYNNEI. Here the CDR3 reads CASDLAGQSYEQYF. CDR3 nucleotide sequence: TGTGCCAGCGACCTAGCGGGACAATCCTACGAGCAGTACTTC. Full variable domain (remainder filled in from reference TRBV2 and TRBJ2-7): EPEVTQTPSHQVTQMGQEVILRCVPISNHLYFYWYRQILGQKVEFLVSFYNNEISEKSEIFDDQFSVERPDGSNFTLKIRSTKLEDSAMYFCASDLAGQSYEQYFGPGTRLTVT.

This sequence joins TRBV7-2 and TRBJ1-3; D is unresolved. With 0 bases removed from V and 0 bases from J, the gap between germline ends came to 3 bases. The V gene's germline CDR1 is SGHTA and CDR2 FQGNSA. The CDR3 runs 14 residues. The CDR3 DNA follows: TGTGCCAGCAGCTTAGCCAACTCTGGAAACACCATATATTTT. This sequence encodes CASSLANSGNTIYF. The full variable domain, completed using reference TRBV7-2 and TRBJ1-3, is GAGVSQSPSNKVTEKGKDVELRCDPISGHTALYWYRQSLGQGLEFLIYFQGNSAPDKSGLPSDRFSAERTGGSVSTLTIQRTQQEDSAVYLCASSLANSGNTIYFGEGSWLTVV.

The chain links TRBV7-9 to TRBJ1-2; D may be TRBD1 (5 bases). Trimming cost V 5 bases and J 10 bases, with 14 bases left between them. The CDR3 is made up of 12 amino acids. Germline values: CDR1 SEHNR, CDR2 FQNEAQ (reference sequence). The CDR3 reads CASSIWRGYYTF. The CDR3 DNA reads TGTGCCAGCAGCATATGGAGGGGTTACTACACCTTC.

The rearrangement joins TRBV11-2 to TRBJ2-2, with D maybe TRBD1 (5 bases). The V end was cut by 0 bases, the J end by 6 bases, with 8 bases between. The CDR3 has 14 amino acids. Looked up from germline, CDR1 is SGHAT and CDR2 is FQNNGV. CDR3 sequence (DNA): TGTGCCAGCAGCTTAGATCCAGGGCCCGGGGAGCTGTTTTTT. Translated: CASSLDPGPGELFF.

Here the CDR3 reads CSVRTDYEQYF. The CDR3 bases are TGCAGCGTTAGGACTGACTACGAGCAGTACTTC. The J gene is TRBJ2-7, the V gene TRBV29-1, with a possible D match to TRBD2 (5 bases). V lost 5 bases and J lost 3, with 8 bases in between. The CDR3 sequence is 11 residues long. The germline CDR1 and CDR2 sequences are SQVTM and ANQGSEA.

V gene TRBV4-1 combines with J gene TRBJ2-5; 7 bases are shared with TRBD1. The trim removed 3 bases at V and 7 bases at J, leaving 20 bases unmatched. The CDR3 has 18 residues. Germline V gene lookup returns CDR1 MGHRA and CDR2 YSYEKL. Written as DNA, the CDR3 is TGCGCCAGCAGCCACTCCCCCCGGGACAGCCACCCTTTAGGGACCCAGTACTTC. Translation: CASSHSPRDSHPLGTQYF.

CDR3 residues: CASSGGLAGWQTQYF. The CDR3 coding sequence is TGTGCCAGCAGTGGGGGACTAGCGGGGTGGCAGACCCAGTACTTC. This chain uses TRBV2 with TRBJ2-5; 13 bases are shared with TRBD2. V lost 4 bases, J lost 6 bases, and 5 bases stayed unmatched. From germline, CDR1 is SNHLY and CDR2 FYNNEI. The CDR3 has 15 residues.

V is TRBV21-1 and J is TRBJ2-5; TRBD2, the table's D call, lacks a check against the DNA. TRBV21-1 is shown as a pseudogene. CDR3 length: 15 residues. This CDR3 is CASSNPSGGHETQYF. DNA for the CDR3: TGTGCCAGCAGCAACCCCTCGGGGGGGCACGAGACCCAGTACTTC.

This clone was detected once. The chain links TRBV19 to TRBJ2-1; 11 positions agree with TRBD2. The CDR3 runs 18 residues. The V segment lost 0 bases and the J segment 9 bases; nucleotides outside the gene matches: 13. Germline CDR1 LNHDA, CDR2 SQIVND (reference sequence). CDR3 protein: CASSIDPLRLAGSAEQFF. The CDR3 nucleotides are TGTGCCAGTAGTATAGATCCCCTGCGACTAGCGGGATCGGCTGAGCAGTTCTTC.

The chain is built from TRBV7-6 and TRBJ2-7; 8 nucleotides agree with TRBD1. CDR3 length equals 14 residues. The J segment lost 5 bases and the V segment lost 0 bases, leaving 3 bases of the junction unmatched. Germline CDR1 is SGHVS and CDR2 is FNYEAQ. CDR3 DNA sequence: TGTGCCAGCAGCTTAGCGACAGGGGCCAACGAGCAGTACTTC. This sequence encodes CASSLATGANEQYF.

V and J are TRBV4-3 and TRBJ1-1, with a tentative D call TRBD1 (6 bases). Trimming left V 0 bases short and J 0 bases short, with 8 bases between. The CDR3 has 15 residues. Germline V gene data show CDR1 as LGHNA and CDR2 as YSLEER. CDR3 coding DNA: TGCGCCAGCAGCCAAGAATGGGGGCTGAACACTGAAGCTTTCTTT. It encodes CASSQEWGLNTEAFF.

The rearrangement links TRBV6-5 to TRBJ1-6, with 9 bases fitting TRBD1. This CDR3 comprises 15 residues. With V trimmed by 2 bases and J by 7 bases, 3 bases remained unmatched. Germline assignment: CDR1 MNHEY and CDR2 SVGAGI. The DNA for the CDR3 is TGTGCCAGCAGTTACCGGGACAGGGAAAATTCACCCCTCCACTTT. Residues: CASSYRDRENSPLHF.

The rearrangement links TRBV7-9 to TRBJ1-2; no clear D gene. The CDR3 contains 15 residues. V lost 1 base and J 0 bases, leaving 9 bases between the germline ends. Germline V lookup: CDR1 SEHNR, CDR2 FQNEAQ (reference sequence). Here the CDR3 DNA reads TGTGCCAGCAGCTTAGTGGAGAGGGCTAACTATGGCTACACCTTC. Translated: CASSLVERANYGYTF. The entire variable domain, with the rest obtained from reference TRBV7-9 and TRBJ1-2, is as follows: DTGVSQNPRHKITKRGQNVTFRCDPISEHNRLYWYRQTLGQGPEFLTYFQNEAQLEKSRLLSDRFSAERPKGSFSTLEIQRTEQGDSAMYLCASSLVERANYGYTFGSGTRLTVV.

The V call is TRBV6-4, the J call TRBJ1-1, with D tentatively TRBD1 (5 bases). Trimming cost V 0 bases and J 1 base, with 15 bases left between them. The CDR3 runs to 17 residues. Germline CDR1 is MRHNA and CDR2 is SNTAGT. Here the CDR3 reads CASSDSTSGLGNTEAFF. In DNA, the CDR3 is TGTGCCAGCAGTGACTCGACATCGGGACTAGGGAACACTGAAGCTTTCTTT.

This chain's CDR3 is CASSSLTGGRPETQYF. CDR3 DNA: TGTGCCAGCAGCTCGCTAACGGGGGGGCGTCCAGAGACCCAGTACTTC. The V and J genes are TRBV5-4 and TRBJ2-5, with 8 bases lining up with TRBD2. V dropped 3 bases and J dropped 4; count of bases not matched to a gene: 11. In germline, CDR1 is SGHNT, CDR2 YYREEE (reference sequence). The CDR3 has 16 amino acids.

The chain couples TRBV2 to TRBJ1-2; a possible D gene is TRBD1 (6 bases). V dropped 4 bases and J dropped 7 bases, with 10 bases sitting between them. CDR1 is SNHLY, CDR2 FYNNEI, per germline. The CDR3 totals 12 residues. This CDR3 reads CASSGTVLGYTF. The DNA of the CDR3 is TGTGCCAGCAGTGGGACAGTTCTTGGCTACACCTTC. The full variable domain, in which reference TRBV2 and TRBJ1-2 provide the parts outside the CDR3, is EPEVTQTPSHQVTQMGQEVILRCVPISNHLYFYWYRQILGQKVEFLVSFYNNEISEKSEIFDDQFSVERPDGSNFTLKIRSTKLEDSAMYFCASSGTVLGYTFGSGTRLTVV.

The chain is built from TRBV6-5 and TRBJ1-6; no reliable D call. The V end was cut by 0 bases, the J end by 14 bases, with 14 bases between. Germline assignment: CDR1 MNHEY and CDR2 SVGAGI. This CDR3 has 14 amino acids. CDR3 loop: CASSYSRAHGTLHF. CDR3 nucleotides: TGTGCCAGCAGTTACTCGAGGGCTCACGGCACCCTCCACTTT.

The rearrangement links TRBV7-3 to TRBJ2-2; TRBD2 matches 12 bases. The V segment lost 5 bases and the J segment 1 base; nucleotides outside the gene matches: 5. Germline V CDR1 and CDR2: SGHTA, FQGTGA. CDR3 size: 17 residues. The CDR3 loop is CASSTGLAGMNTGELFF. The CDR3 nucleotides read TGTGCCAGCAGCACAGGACTAGCGGGGATGAACACCGGGGAGCTGTTTTTT.

This chain connects TRBV7-9 to TRBJ2-1; TRBD2 matches at 11 bases. J lost 8 bases, V lost 4 bases, and 10 bases had no gene match. The germline V gene encodes CDR1 SEHNR and CDR2 FQNEAQ (reference sequence). CDR3 length: 16 residues. The CDR3: CASSSRGLAATDEQFF. The CDR3 DNA reads TGTGCCAGCAGCTCCCGGGGACTAGCGGCGACGGATGAGCAGTTCTTC.

This chain uses TRBV10-3 with TRBJ2-2; 9 bases are shared with TRBD1. Germline V gene lookup returns CDR1 ENHRY and CDR2 SYGVKD. J gave up 5 bases and V 6 bases, and 7 bases lay outside the gene matches. The CDR3 length is 15 residues. CDR3 amino acids: CAIRSGTGSTGELFF. In DNA form, the CDR3 reads TGTGCCATCAGATCCGGGACAGGGTCAACCGGGGAGCTGTTTTTT.

A few counts support this clone. The rearrangement uses TRBV6-5 and TRBJ2-3; TRBD2 agrees at 7 bases. V gave up 1 base and J gave up 2 bases; unmatched junction bases: 3. The CDR3 loop spans 15 amino acids. From germline, CDR1 is MNHEY and CDR2 SVGAGI. The CDR3 sequence: CASSYFGGNTDTQYF. The CDR3 nucleotides read TGTGCCAGCAGTTACTTCGGGGGGAACACAGATACGCAGTATTTT.

The gene calls are TRBV9 and TRBJ1-5; 7 bases agree with TRBD1. V trimming: 4 bases; J trimming: 5 bases; junction bases outside the gene matches: 15. Germline-derived CDR1 and CDR2 are SGDLS and YYNGEE. The CDR3 length is 17 residues. The CDR3 spells CASSPRIGRQGHQPQHF. CDR3 DNA sequence: TGTGCCAGCAGCCCCCGGATCGGGAGACAGGGTCATCAGCCCCAGCATTTT.

CDR3 bases: TGCGCCAGCAGCTCCAGTCTGGCCTATAATTCACCCCTCCACTTT. Its translation is CASSSSLAYNSPLHF. The chain joins TRBV4-3 to TRBJ1-6; D is unclear. This CDR3 comprises 15 residues. V lost 5 bases and J 2 bases, leaving 10 bases between the germline ends. Per germline, CDR1 LGHNA and CDR2 YSLEER.

The chain recombines TRBV15 with TRBJ1-5; D remains unclear. CDR3 length: 16 residues. Germline V gene sequence: CDR1 LNHNV, CDR2 YYDKDF (reference sequence). V dropped 1 base and J dropped 6 bases, with 16 bases sitting between them. CDR3: CATSRAPWRSGQPQHF. The CDR3 nucleotides read TGTGCCACCAGCAGAGCCCCGTGGAGGTCCGGTCAGCCCCAGCATTTT.